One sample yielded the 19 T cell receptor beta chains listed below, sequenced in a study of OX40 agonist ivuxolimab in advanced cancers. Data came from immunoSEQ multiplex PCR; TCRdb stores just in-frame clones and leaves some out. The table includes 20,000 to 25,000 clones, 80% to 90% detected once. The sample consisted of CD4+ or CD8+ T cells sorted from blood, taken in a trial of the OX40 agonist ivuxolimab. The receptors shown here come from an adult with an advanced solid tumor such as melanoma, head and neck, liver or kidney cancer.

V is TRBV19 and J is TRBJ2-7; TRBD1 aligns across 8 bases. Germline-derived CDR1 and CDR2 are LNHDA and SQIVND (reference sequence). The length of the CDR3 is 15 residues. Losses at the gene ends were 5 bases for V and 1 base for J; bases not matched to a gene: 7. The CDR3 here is CASSADREGSYEQYF. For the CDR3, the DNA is TGTGCCAGTAGTGCGGACAGGGAAGGTTCCTACGAGCAGTACTTC.

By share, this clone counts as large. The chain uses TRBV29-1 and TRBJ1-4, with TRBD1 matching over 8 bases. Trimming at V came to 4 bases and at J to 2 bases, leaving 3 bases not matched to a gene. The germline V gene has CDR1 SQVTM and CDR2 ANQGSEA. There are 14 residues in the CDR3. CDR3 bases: TGCAGCGTTGGTTACAGGGGGACTAATGAAAAACTGTTTTTT. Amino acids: CSVGYRGTNEKLFF.

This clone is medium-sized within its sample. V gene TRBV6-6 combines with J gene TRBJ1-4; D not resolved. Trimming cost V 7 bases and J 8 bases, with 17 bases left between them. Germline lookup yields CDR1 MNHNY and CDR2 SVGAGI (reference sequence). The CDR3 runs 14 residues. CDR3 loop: CASTHSVRGEKLFF. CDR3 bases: TGTGCCAGCACCCACTCCGTCAGAGGGGAAAAACTGTTTTTT.

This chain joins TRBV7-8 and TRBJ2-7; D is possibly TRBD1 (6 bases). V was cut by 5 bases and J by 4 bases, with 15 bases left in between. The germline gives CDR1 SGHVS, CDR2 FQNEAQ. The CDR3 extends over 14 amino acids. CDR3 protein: CASSIPGTNYEQYF. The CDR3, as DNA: TGTGCCAGCAGCATCCCCGGGACAAATTACGAGCAGTACTTC.

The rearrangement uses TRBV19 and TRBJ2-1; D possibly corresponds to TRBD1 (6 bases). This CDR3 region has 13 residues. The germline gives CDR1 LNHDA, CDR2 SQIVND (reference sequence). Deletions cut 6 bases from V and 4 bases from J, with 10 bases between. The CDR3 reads CASSLDSYNEQFF. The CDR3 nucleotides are TGTGCCAGTAGCCTGGACAGTTACAATGAGCAGTTCTTC.

The CDR3 protein is CASSSTDRGNQPQHF. CDR3 DNA sequence: TGTGCCAGCAGTTCTACCGACAGGGGCAATCAGCCCCAGCATTTT. The chain has TRBV6-5 and TRBJ1-5, with 7 bases matching TRBD1. The CDR3 spans 15 residues. The germline CDR1 and CDR2 sequences are MNHEY and SVGAGI. With 4 bases clipped from V and 2 bases from J, the junction kept 5 bases outside the gene matches.

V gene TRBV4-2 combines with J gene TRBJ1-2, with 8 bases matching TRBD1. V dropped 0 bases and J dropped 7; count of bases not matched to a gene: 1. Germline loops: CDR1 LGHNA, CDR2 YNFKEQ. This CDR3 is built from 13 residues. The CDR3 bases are TGTGCCAGCAGCCAAGAGGACAGGGTTGGCTACACCTTC. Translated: CASSQEDRVGYTF.

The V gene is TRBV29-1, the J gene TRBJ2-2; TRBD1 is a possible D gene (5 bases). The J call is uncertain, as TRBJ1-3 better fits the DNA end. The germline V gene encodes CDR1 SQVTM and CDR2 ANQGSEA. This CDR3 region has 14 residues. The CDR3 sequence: CSVEETTAGNTIYF. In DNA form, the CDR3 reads TGCAGCGTTGAAGAGACGACAGCTGGAAACACCATATATTTT.

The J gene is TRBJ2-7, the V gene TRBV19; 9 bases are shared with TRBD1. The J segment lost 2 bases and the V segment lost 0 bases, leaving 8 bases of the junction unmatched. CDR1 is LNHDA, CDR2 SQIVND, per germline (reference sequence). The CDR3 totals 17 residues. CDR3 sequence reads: CASSIDLGQGTPYEQYF. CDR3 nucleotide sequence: TGTGCCAGTAGTATAGATCTTGGACAGGGGACCCCCTACGAGCAGTACTTC.

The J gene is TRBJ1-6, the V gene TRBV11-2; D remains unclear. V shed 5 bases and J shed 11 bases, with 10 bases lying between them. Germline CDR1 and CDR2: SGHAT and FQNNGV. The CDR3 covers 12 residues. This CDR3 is CASSPFVAPLHF. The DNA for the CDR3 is TGTGCCAGCAGCCCCTTTGTGGCACCCCTCCACTTT.

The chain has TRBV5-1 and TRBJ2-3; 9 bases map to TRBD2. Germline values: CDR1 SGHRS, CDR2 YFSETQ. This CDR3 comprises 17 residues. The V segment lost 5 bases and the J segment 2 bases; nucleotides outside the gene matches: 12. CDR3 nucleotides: TGCGCCAGCAGGTCCGAACTTAGCGGGGGCCCCACAGATACGCAGTATTTT. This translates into CASRSELSGGPTDTQYF.

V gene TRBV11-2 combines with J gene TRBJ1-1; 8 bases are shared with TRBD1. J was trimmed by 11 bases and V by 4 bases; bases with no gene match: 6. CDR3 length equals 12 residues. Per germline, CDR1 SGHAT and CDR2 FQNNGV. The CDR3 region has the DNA TGTGCCAGCAGCTCGTACCGGGACAGGGCTTTCTTT. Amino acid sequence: CASSSYRDRAFF.

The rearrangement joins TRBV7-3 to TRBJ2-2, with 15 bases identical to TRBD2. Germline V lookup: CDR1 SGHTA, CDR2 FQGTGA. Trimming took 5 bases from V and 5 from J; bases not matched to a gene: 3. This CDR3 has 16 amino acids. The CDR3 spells CASSPGTSGRTGELFF. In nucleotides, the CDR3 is TGTGCCAGCAGCCCCGGGACTAGCGGGAGGACCGGGGAGCTGTTTTTT.

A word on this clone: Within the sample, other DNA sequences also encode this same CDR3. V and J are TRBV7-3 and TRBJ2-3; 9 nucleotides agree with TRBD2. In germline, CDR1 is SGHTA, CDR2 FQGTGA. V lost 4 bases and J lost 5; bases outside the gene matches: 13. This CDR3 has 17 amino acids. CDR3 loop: CASSYKTQAGGGDTQYF. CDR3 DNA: TGTGCCAGCAGCTATAAAACACAAGCGGGAGGAGGAGATACGCAGTATTTT. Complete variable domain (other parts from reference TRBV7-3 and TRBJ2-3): GAGVSQTPSNKVTEKGKYVELRCDPISGHTALYWYRQSLGQGPEFLIYFQGTGAADDSGLPNDRFFAVRPEGSVSTLKIQRTERGDSAVYLCASSYKTQAGGGDTQYFGPGTRLTVL.

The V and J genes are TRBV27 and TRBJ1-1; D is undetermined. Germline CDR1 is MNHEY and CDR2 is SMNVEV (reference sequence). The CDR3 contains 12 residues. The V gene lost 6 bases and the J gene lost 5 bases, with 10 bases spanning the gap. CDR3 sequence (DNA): TGTGCCAGCAGCGCAATAAATACTGAAGCTTTCTTT. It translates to CASSAINTEAFF.

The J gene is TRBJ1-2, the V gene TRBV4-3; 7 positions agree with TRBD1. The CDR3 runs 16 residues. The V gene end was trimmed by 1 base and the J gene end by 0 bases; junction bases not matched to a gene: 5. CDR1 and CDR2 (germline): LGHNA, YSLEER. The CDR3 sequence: CASSQVITGANYGYTF. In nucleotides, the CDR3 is TGCGCCAGCAGCCAAGTTATAACAGGGGCTAACTATGGCTACACCTTC.

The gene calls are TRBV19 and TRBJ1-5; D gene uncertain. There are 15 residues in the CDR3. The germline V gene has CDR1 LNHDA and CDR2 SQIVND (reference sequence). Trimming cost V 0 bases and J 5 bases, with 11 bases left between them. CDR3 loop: CASSIDSRRDQPQHF. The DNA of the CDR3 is TGTGCCAGTAGTATAGATTCCAGGCGGGATCAGCCCCAGCATTTT.

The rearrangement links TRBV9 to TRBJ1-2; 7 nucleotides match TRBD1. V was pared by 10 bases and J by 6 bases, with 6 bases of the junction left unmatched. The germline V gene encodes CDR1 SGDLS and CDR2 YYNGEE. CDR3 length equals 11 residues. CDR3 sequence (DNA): TGTGCCCCTAGAGGGGGCCATGGCTACACCTTC. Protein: CAPRGGHGYTF.

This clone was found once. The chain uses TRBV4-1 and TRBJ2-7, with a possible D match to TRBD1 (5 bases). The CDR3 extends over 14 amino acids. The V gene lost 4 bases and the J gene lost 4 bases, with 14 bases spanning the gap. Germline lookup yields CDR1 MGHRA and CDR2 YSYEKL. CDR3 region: CASSPSKGEYEQYF. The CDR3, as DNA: TGCGCCAGCAGCCCATCGAAAGGGGAATACGAGCAGTACTTC.